These 7 T cell receptor beta chains were all obtained from the same sample, sequenced in a study of shared clonotypes between healthy human individuals. Naive CD8 populations comprised CD45RO-negative cells positively selected for CCR7, excluding terminally differentiated effector memory CD45RA+ cells. Sequencing was performed with immunoSEQ multiplex PCR; in TCRdb, only in-frame clones are kept and a portion is missing. Of about 750,000 clones in the sample, 85% to 95% are singletons; the top ten hold around 24%. Sequences were obtained from naive CD8+ T cells sorted from blood. The source of these receptors is a man aged 30 to 45 in good health.

The gene calls are TRBV25-1 and TRBJ2-5; D is unclear. Germline V gene sequence: CDR1 MGHDK, CDR2 SYGVNS. This CDR3 is built from 14 residues. V gave up 6 bases and J gave up 3 bases, with 14 bases separating them. CDR3 coding DNA: TGTGCCAGCAGAAAACCCGAAGAGGAAGAGACCCAGTACTTC. Its translation: CASRKPEEEETQYF.

V gene TRBV4-3 combines with J gene TRBJ2-3; D call uncertain. This CDR3 has 17 amino acids. V was trimmed by 1 base and J by 1 base, leaving 15 bases between them. Germline V lookup: CDR1 LGHNA, CDR2 YSLEER. CDR3 protein: CASSQVELGLGTDTQYF. In DNA form, the CDR3 reads TGCGCCAGCAGCCAAGTGGAGCTCGGGTTGGGCACAGATACGCAGTATTTT.

The rearrangement uses TRBV9 and TRBJ2-3; D is uncertain. This CDR3 region has 13 residues. The germline V gene encodes CDR1 SGDLS and CDR2 YYNGEE. V was trimmed by 0 bases and J by 4 bases, leaving 6 bases between them. The CDR3 DNA is TGTGCCAGCAGCGTAGAGACCCCAGATACGCAGTATTTT. Protein product: CASSVETPDTQYF.

This chain links TRBV27 with TRBJ2-1; TRBD2 matches 9 bases. The V gene end was trimmed by 3 bases and the J gene end by 6 bases; junction bases not matched to a gene: 6. Germline V lookup: CDR1 MNHEY, CDR2 SMNVEV (reference sequence). This CDR3 contains 15 residues. CDR3 residues: CASSLWAGGPNEQFF. The DNA for the CDR3 is TGTGCCAGCAGTTTGTGGGCGGGAGGGCCCAATGAGCAGTTCTTC.

This clone came up a few times. CDR3 sequence: CASSPKWDRERPQHF. As DNA, the CDR3 is TGTGCCAGTAGTCCCAAGTGGGACAGGGAGAGGCCCCAGCATTTT. The chain uses TRBV19 and TRBJ1-5; 9 positions match TRBD1. Germline values: CDR1 LNHDA, CDR2 SQIVND (reference sequence). V shed 5 bases, J shed 9 bases, and the junction held 11 bases outside the gene matches. The CDR3 runs to 15 residues.

CDR3 in DNA: TGCGCCAGCAGCTTGGGGCAGGGGCCGAACACCATATATTTT. Translating it yields CASSLGQGPNTIYF. The chain has TRBV5-1 and TRBJ1-3; D might be TRBD1 (6 bases). The CDR3 has 14 amino acids. Trimming stripped 0 bases from V and 7 bases from J, with 11 bases between. Germline V gene sequence: CDR1 SGHRS, CDR2 YFSETQ.

The genes are TRBV10-3 and TRBJ2-2; D might be TRBD1 (6 bases). The CDR3 is 12 residues long. Germline V gene sequence: CDR1 ENHRY, CDR2 SYGVKD. V was shortened by 6 bases and J by 6 bases, with 8 bases between the two germline ends. CDR3: CAIRTGSGELFF. The DNA for the CDR3 is TGTGCCATCAGAACAGGGTCCGGGGAGCTGTTTTTT.